The clone carrying this T cell receptor beta chain was observed a single time. The split of CD4+ cells yielded CD45RA+ naive and CD45RA-negative memory subsets. This sample was included in a study of shared clonotypes between healthy human individuals. The V end lost 2 bases, the J end lost 0 bases, and 6 bases lay between the germline ends. CDR1 and CDR2 from the germline V gene are SGHDN and FVKESK. The CDR3 is 14 amino acids. The assay ran at deep level. The repertoire was sequenced with immunoSEQ multiplex PCR; TCRdb's copy has only in-frame clones and lacks some. The table shows some 2.3 million clones, with approximately 95% occurring only once.

The receptor's source is a man between 18 and 29 years old in good health. Some clones in this sample may be carry-over from other donors' samples. The V and J genes are TRBV14 and TRBJ2-3; D gene uncertain. Material: naive CD4+ T cells from PBMCs. Subset described: CD45RA+ positively selected. CDR3 sequence: CASSQRLSTDTQYF. In DNA, the CDR3 is TGTGCCAGCAGCCAACGACTCAGCACAGATACGCAGTATTTT.